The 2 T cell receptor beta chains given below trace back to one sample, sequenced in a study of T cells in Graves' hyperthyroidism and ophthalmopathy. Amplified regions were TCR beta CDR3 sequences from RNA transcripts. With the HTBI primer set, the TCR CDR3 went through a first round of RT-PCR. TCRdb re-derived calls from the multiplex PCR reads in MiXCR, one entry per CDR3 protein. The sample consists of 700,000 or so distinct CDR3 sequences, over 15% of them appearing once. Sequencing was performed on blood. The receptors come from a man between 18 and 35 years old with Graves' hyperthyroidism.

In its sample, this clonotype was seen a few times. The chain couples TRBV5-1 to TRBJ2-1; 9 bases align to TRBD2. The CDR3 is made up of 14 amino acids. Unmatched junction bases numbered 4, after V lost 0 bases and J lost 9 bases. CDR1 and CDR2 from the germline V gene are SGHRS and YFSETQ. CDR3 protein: CASSLGTSEAEQFF. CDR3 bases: TGCGCCAGCAGCTTGGGGACTAGCGAGGCTGAGCAGTTCTTC.

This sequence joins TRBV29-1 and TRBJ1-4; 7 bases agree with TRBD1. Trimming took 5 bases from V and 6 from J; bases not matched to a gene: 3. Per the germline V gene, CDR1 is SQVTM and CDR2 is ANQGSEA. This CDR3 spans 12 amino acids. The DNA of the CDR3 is TGCAGCGTTAGAGGGGGCTATGAAAAACTGTTTTTT. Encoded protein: CSVRGGYEKLFF.